Listed below are T cell receptor beta chains from one sample, sequenced in a study of cytomegalovirus exposure and HLA in healthy donors. The assay was immunoSEQ multiplex PCR, and TCRdb's table has in-frame clones only and misses some. This table has under 300,000 clones, roughly 91% appearing once. Sequenced sample: PBMCs. The receptor set was obtained from a girl aged 2 to 9 in good health and CMV-seronegative. The CDR3 runs from the conserved cysteine through the conserved F or W. Fields, in order: V gene, clone size, J gene, D gene, CDR3 DNA, CDR3 protein. D genes are given only for firm matches. Clone size is shown for a subset of rows, as once, few, many or a class of expanded clone.

V: TRBV30; size: .; J: TRBJ2-3; D: .; DNA: TGTGCCTGGAGTGTACTTGGTTTAGTGGATACGCAGTATTTT; CDR3: CAWSVLGLVDTQYF
V: TRBV18; size: .; J: TRBJ1-6; D: TRBD1; DNA: TGTGCCAGCTCACCGGCCAGGGGGAGCTCCTATAATTCACCCCTCCACTTT; CDR3: CASSPARGSSYNSPLHF
V: TRBV5-6; size: .; J: TRBJ1-2; D: TRBD1; DNA: TGTGCCAGCAGCCCGGGACAGGGGGCCTATGGCTACACCTTC; CDR3: CASSPGQGAYGYTF
V: TRBV10-2; size: .; J: TRBJ1-2; D: .; DNA: TGCGCCACCGTGGCGGGGGAGTCTAACTATGGCTACACCTTC; CDR3: CATVAGESNYGYTF
V: TRBV12-5; size: .; J: TRBJ2-1; D: TRBD2; DNA: TGTGCTAGTGGGCCCGGGACTAGCGGGGCTTACAATGAGCAGTTCTTC; CDR3: CASGPGTSGAYNEQFF
V: TRBV29-1; size: .; J: TRBJ1-4; D: TRBD1; DNA: TGCAGCGTCGAAGAGACAGGGAGTTCCGAAAAACTGTTTTTT; CDR3: CSVEETGSSEKLFF
V: TRBV14; size: .; J: TRBJ1-2; D: .; DNA: TGTGCCAGCAGCCCCTTGAGGGAATACTATGGCTACACCTTC; CDR3: CASSPLREYYGYTF
V: TRBV7-9; size: .; J: TRBJ2-7; D: .; DNA: TGTGCCAGCAGCCGTGACAGCATCTACGAGCAGTACTTC; CDR3: CASSRDSIYEQYF
V: TRBV7-8; size: .; J: TRBJ1-5; D: TRBD1; DNA: TGTGCCAGCAGCCCCGACAGGGGATTGGGTCAGCCCCAGCATTTT; CDR3: CASSPDRGLGQPQHF
V: TRBV5-1; size: .; J: TRBJ1-1; D: .; DNA: TGCGCCAGCAGCTTAGGACAGACCCCTGAAGCTTTCTTT; CDR3: CASSLGQTPEAFF
V: TRBV29-1; size: .; J: TRBJ2-2; D: .; DNA: TGCAGCGTGACTGAGACGGTCGGGGAGCTGTTTTTT; CDR3: CSVTETVGELFF
V: TRBV7-7; size: .; J: TRBJ1-1; D: .; DNA: TGTGCCAGCAGCTTTTCCCCGGGCACTGAAGCTTTCTTT; CDR3: CASSFSPGTEAFF
V: TRBV7-2; size: .; J: TRBJ1-5; D: TRBD1; DNA: TGTGCCAGCAGAGATACAGGGGGCGAATTACCCCAGCATTTT; CDR3: CASRDTGGELPQHF
V: TRBV29-1; size: .; J: TRBJ2-7; D: .; DNA: TGCAGCGTTGAAGATCGGGAGTCCTACGAGCAGTACTTC; CDR3: CSVEDRESYEQYF
V: TRBV27; size: .; J: TRBJ2-1; D: TRBD2; DNA: TGTGCCAGCAGTTTGGGGACTAGCGGGAGGAATGAGCAGTTCTTC; CDR3: CASSLGTSGRNEQFF
V: TRBV29-1; size: .; J: TRBJ1-2; D: .; DNA: TGCAGCGTTGAAGATTATAAACTCATAAACTATGGCTACACCTTC; CDR3: CSVEDYKLINYGYTF
V: TRBV6-5; size: few; J: TRBJ1-6; D: TRBD1; DNA: TGTGCCAGCAGTCGGGACAGGGCTTATAATTCACCCCTCCACTTT; CDR3: CASSRDRAYNSPLHF
V: TRBV28; size: .; J: TRBJ2-6; D: TRBD2; DNA: TGTGCCAGCAGTTTATTGGCGGGGGGTCAGGATGGGGCCAACGTCCTGACTTTC; CDR3: CASSLLAGGQDGANVLTF
V: TRBV7-6; size: .; J: TRBJ2-1; D: TRBD2; DNA: TGTGCCAGCAGCCCCGGGACTAGCAATGAGCAGTTCTTC; CDR3: CASSPGTSNEQFF
V: TRBV11-2; size: few; J: TRBJ2-7; D: TRBD2; DNA: TGTGCCAGCAGCTTAGCGGGGCTAGCGGGGCTCTTTTCCTACGAGCAGTACTTC; CDR3: CASSLAGLAGLFSYEQYF